The present T cell receptor (beta chain) was sequenced within a study of CD8+ T cells in alopecia areata. General study points: Especially in alopecia totalis/universalis, lesional scalp showed greater clonality than normal scalp did. Numerous clones, expanded in lesions, remained in scalp and blood during tofacitinib. On tofacitinib, scalp clonality and expanded CD8+ clones among top 100 fell significantly.

cDNA reverse transcribed from extracted RNA served as the sequencing template. The assay was immunoSEQ multiplex PCR, and TCRdb's table has in-frame clones only and misses some. The sample lists more than 200,000 clones; less than 50% were seen once. Treatment in this sample: oral pan-JAK inhibitor, 5-10 mg twice daily. Sorting of PBMCs yielded the CD4+ and CD8+ T cells. Germline CDR1 reads SGHTA; CDR2 reads FQGNSA. The V and J ends lost 5 bases and 1 base respectively, with 3 bases between them. The CDR3 extends over 12 amino acids. This clone came up a few times. The antigen is undetermined. Different DNA sequences within this sample yield the same CDR3.

The chain combines TRBV7-2 with TRBJ1-5; D is unclear. This TCR was recovered from a human donor with alopecia areata. The source was CD4+ T cells sorted from blood, collected at approximately week 36, from a patient treated with tofacitinib. The CDR3 DNA sequence: TGTGCCAGCAGCCTGAGCAATCAGCCCCAGCATTTT. Its protein product is CASSLSNQPQHF.